Presented here are 17 T cell receptor beta chains from one specimen sequenced in a study of T cell repertoires in cytomegalovirus infection. Each CDR3 protein is one row after TCRdb ran MiXCR on the reads. Among roughly 190,000 distinct CDR3 sequences listed, more than 9% were seen once. The sample consisted of PBMCs. The receptor set was obtained from a human donor in good health (CMV status not recorded). Some clones in this sample may be carry-over from other donors' samples.

The chain carries TRBV28 and TRBJ2-7, with D possibly TRBD1 on 5 matching bases. The CDR3 extends over 11 amino acids. Between the trimmed V and J ends, which lost 10 bases and 7 bases, there was a span of 14 bases. CDR1 and CDR2 (germline): MDHEN, SYDVKM. The CDR3 bases are TGTGCCAACAGCCCAAACAGGGAGCAGTACTTC. It yields the protein CANSPNREQYF.

This clonotype was seen ten or more times. This chain connects TRBV28 to TRBJ1-1; a possible D gene is TRBD1 (6 bases). V was cut by 7 bases and J by 5 bases, with 14 bases left in between. The CDR3 contains 13 residues. Germline V gene sequence: CDR1 MDHEN, CDR2 SYDVKM. The CDR3 loop is CASIWGLGTEAFF. The CDR3 bases are TGTGCCAGCATCTGGGGGCTTGGGACTGAAGCTTTCTTT. Full variable domain (missing parts from reference TRBV28 and TRBJ1-1): DVKVTQSSRYLVKRTGEKVFLECVQDMDHENMFWYRQDPGLGLRLIYFSYDVKMKEKGDIPEGYSVSREKKERFSLILESASTNQTSMYLCASIWGLGTEAFFGQGTRLTVV.

This clonotype was counted between two and nine times. The chain has TRBV7-8 and TRBJ1-1, with D hard to call. Germline CDR1 reads SGHVS; CDR2 reads FQNEAQ. Trimming stripped 3 bases from V and 2 bases from J, with 7 bases between. The CDR3 is made up of 13 amino acids. The CDR3 sequence is CASSFEGNTEAFF. In DNA, the CDR3 is TGTGCCAGCAGCTTCGAGGGTAACACTGAAGCTTTCTTT.

This clonotype was seen at least ten times. At one boundary the junction diverges from the germline segment, which might be a read error. The V call is TRBV7-7, the J call TRBJ2-5; 7 bases fit TRBD1. This CDR3 has 13 amino acids. Germline CDR1 and CDR2: SSHAT and FNYEAQ (reference sequence). CDR3 protein: CASSVDRQETQYF. The CDR3 DNA reads TGTGCTAGCAGCGTGGACAGGCAAGAGACCCAGTACTTC. The full variable domain, completed using reference TRBV7-7 and TRBJ2-5, is GAGVSQSPRYKVTKRGQDVTLRCDPISSHATLYWYQQALGQGPEFLTYFNYEAQPDKSGLPSDRFSAERPEGSISTLTIQRTEQRDSAMYRCASSVDRQETQYFGPGTRLLVL.

In this sample, this clonotype turned up many times. This chain connects TRBV12-3 or TRBV12-4 to TRBJ2-3, with TRBD2 matching 13 bases. The junction had 15 bases not matched to a gene; V was cut back by 4 bases and J by 2 bases. CDR3 size: 20 residues. The CDR3 nucleotides are TGTGCCAGCAGTTCACCACGACCGGGACTAGCGGGGTCTTCCACAGATACGCAGTATTTT. As protein: CASSSPRPGLAGSSTDTQYF.

There are a few counts of this clonotype. This chain links TRBV7-4 with TRBJ1-6; possibly TRBD1 for D (6 bases). The germline V gene has CDR1 SGHVT and CDR2 SQSDAQ. Trimming left V 5 bases short and J 11 bases short, with 16 bases between. This CDR3 is 14 amino acids long. Here the CDR3 DNA reads TGTGCCAGCAGCCCATTGGCGCAGGGGACACCCCTCCACTTT. Protein product: CASSPLAQGTPLHF.

This clonotype was recorded at least ten times. The gene calls are TRBV12-3 or TRBV12-4 and TRBJ2-2, with 8 positions matching TRBD2. V lost 6 bases, J lost 0 bases, and 18 bases stayed unmatched. This CDR3 contains 20 residues. The CDR3, as DNA: TGTGCCAGCAGGTTTATCCGGGGCGGGGGGCCAGACGCGAACACCGGGGAGCTGTTTTTT. It is translated as CASRFIRGGGPDANTGELFF.

This chain links TRBV3-1 with TRBJ1-2; TRBD1 might be the D (6 bases). V was trimmed by 5 bases and J by 2 bases, leaving 9 bases between them. The CDR3 totals 13 residues. CDR1 and CDR2 (germline): LGHDT, YNNKEL (reference sequence). The CDR3 DNA reads TGTGCCAGCAGCATGGACAGAAACTATGGCTACACCTTC. This codes for CASSMDRNYGYTF.

This clonotype has more than one count but fewer than ten. This chain joins TRBV11-2 and TRBJ2-7, with a tentative D call TRBD2 (5 bases). Trimming removed 2 bases at V and 3 bases at J, with 14 bases between. The CDR3 is 15 residues long. Germline V gene data show CDR1 as SGHAT and CDR2 as FQNNGV. The CDR3 reads CASSLKASLNYEQYF. The CDR3 DNA reads TGTGCCAGCAGCTTAAAGGCTAGCTTGAACTACGAGCAGTACTTC.

This clonotype was detected ten times or more. The rearrangement joins TRBV5-8 to TRBJ2-5; D may be TRBD2 (6 bases). The germline CDR1 and CDR2 sequences are SGHTS and YDEGEE. This CDR3 has 16 residues. The ends were cut back, 2 bases at V and 2 bases at J, with 16 bases in the middle. The CDR3 loop reads CASSFFKSGGQETQYF. CDR3 in DNA: TGTGCCAGCAGCTTTTTTAAATCCGGGGGACAAGAGACCCAGTACTTC.

This clonotype has just a few counts. The rearrangement uses TRBV6-2 or TRBV6-3 and TRBJ2-7; 8 bases are shared with TRBD1. V lost 7 bases and J lost 3; bases outside the gene matches: 11. In germline, CDR1 is MNHEY, CDR2 SVGEGT. This CDR3 comprises 15 residues. CDR3 nucleotides: TGTGCCAGCAATCTAGGACAGGGAAGTTTCTACGAGCAGTACTTC. This encodes CASNLGQGSFYEQYF.

This clonotype was observed many times. The V call is TRBV12-3 or TRBV12-4, the J call TRBJ2-7, with 8 bases aligning to TRBD1. The CDR3 has 12 amino acids. Trimming cost V 6 bases and J 6 bases; bases outside gene matches: 4. The CDR3 sequence: CASSPTGVEQYF. The CDR3 coding sequence is TGTGCCAGCAGCCCGACAGGGGTCGAGCAGTACTTC.

This clonotype has at least ten counts. The chain uses TRBV7-8 and TRBJ2-3, with D tentatively TRBD1 (5 bases). This CDR3 contains 14 residues. Per germline, CDR1 SGHVS and CDR2 FQNEAQ. V was clipped by 1 base and J by 6 bases, with 11 bases between them. The CDR3 DNA reads TGTGCCAGCAGCTTAGTTCTGGGGCGGGATACGCAGTATTTT. It yields the protein CASSLVLGRDTQYF. Full variable domain (remainder filled in from reference TRBV7-8 and TRBJ2-3): GAGVSQSPRYKVAKRGQDVALRCDPISGHVSLFWYQQALGQGPEFLTYFQNEAQLDKSGLPSDRFFAERPEGSVSTLKIQRTQQEDSAVYLCASSLVLGRDTQYFGPGTRLTVL.

In its sample, this clonotype was seen many times. CDR3 loop: CASSLDGGGTEAFF. The CDR3 DNA reads as TGTGCCAGCAGCTTAGACGGGGGTGGCACTGAAGCTTTCTTT. This sequence joins TRBV7-2 and TRBJ1-1, with D possibly matching TRBD1 (5 bases). Looked up from germline, CDR1 is SGHTA and CDR2 is FQGNSA. CDR3 size: 14 residues. The V end was cut by 1 base, the J end by 4 bases, with 10 bases between.

This clonotype was counted a few times. The chain joins TRBV23-1 to TRBJ2-7; 10 bases align to TRBD1. TRBV23-1 is reported as an ORF; its role is uncertain. This CDR3 is built from 16 residues. Germline trimming cut 0 bases from V and 2 bases from J; bases unmatched to any gene: 4. This CDR3 is CASSQSGTGVPYEQYF. Written as DNA, the CDR3 is TGCGCCAGCAGTCAATCGGGGACAGGGGTCCCCTACGAGCAGTACTTC.

This clonotype showed up just a few times. This sequence joins TRBV6-2 or TRBV6-3 and TRBJ2-5; 9 positions agree with TRBD2. V dropped 6 bases and J dropped 3; count of bases not matched to a gene: 11. This CDR3 spans 16 amino acids. From germline, CDR1 is MNHEY and CDR2 SVGEGT. CDR3 sequence reads: CASRAVLAGAKETQYF. The CDR3 nucleotides read TGTGCCAGCAGGGCCGTATTAGCGGGAGCCAAAGAGACCCAGTACTTC.

There are many counts of this clonotype. This chain joins TRBV7-2 and TRBJ2-7, with D maybe TRBD2 (5 bases). Trimming pared 1 base from V and 3 bases from J, leaving 13 bases between. The germline V gene encodes CDR1 SGHTA and CDR2 FQGNSA. The CDR3 length is 15 residues. Here the CDR3 reads CASSLELPAGYEQYF. DNA of the CDR3: TGTGCCAGCAGCTTAGAGCTCCCGGCGGGCTACGAGCAGTACTTC.